This TCR beta chain was obtained from a study of blood T cell repertoires in COVID-19. Sequencing was performed with immunoSEQ multiplex PCR; in TCRdb, only in-frame clones are kept and a portion is missing. Here the sample spans approximately 91,000 clones, around 75% being singletons. This TCR came from a man in his 70s with acute or convalescent COVID-19. The sequenced sample was peripheral blood.

CDR3 DNA: TGTGCCAGCAGCCTCCAGGGTTTTAATGAAAAACTGTTTTTT. The encoded protein is CASSLQGFNEKLFF. V usage is TRBV9 and J usage is TRBJ1-4, with D possibly being TRBD1 (5 bases). CDR1 SGDLS and CDR2 YYNGEE come from the germline V gene. The V end was cut by 4 bases, the J end by 4 bases, with 11 bases between. The CDR3 spans 14 residues.